The source of this T cell receptor beta chain is a study of cytomegalovirus exposure and HLA in healthy donors. The PCR contained 60 Vbeta and 13 Jbeta primers. In the authors' methods: Later work found roughly 80 million unique TCR beta chains, with some 11 million shared. TCRdb's table, derived via immunoSEQ multiplex PCR, lists solely in-frame clones and lacks some. V and J calls and clone size are given by that table; D and trimming were obtained from the DNA. The sample has fewer than 100,000 clones, over 60% seen once. From germline, CDR1 is MDHEN and CDR2 SYDVKM. The CDR3 runs to 14 residues. V shed 3 bases and J shed 3 bases, with 9 bases lying between them.

The sample was PBMCs. This TCR derives from a male donor in good health and CMV-seronegative. The chain joins TRBV28 to TRBJ2-1; D call uncertain. The DNA of the CDR3 is TGTGCCAGCAGTTTTACGGAGAACTACAATGAGCAGTTCTTC. Amino acid sequence: CASSFTENYNEQFF.